The rows below give T cell receptor beta chains drawn from one sample of a study of blood T cell repertoires in COVID-19. Sequencing used immunoSEQ multiplex PCR; TCRdb keeps in-frame clones, though not all of them. The data show 180,000 or so clones, about 87% seen once. Source material: peripheral blood. The receptors were sampled from a woman aged 50 to 65 with acute or convalescent COVID-19. Each CDR3 is given with its conserved first and last residue. D genes are given only for firm matches. The size entry is marked missing in some rows and otherwise reads once, few, many or a size class.

j_gene,d_gene,v_gene,abundance,CDR3aa
TRBJ1-5,.,TRBV27,.,CASSMAGASNQPQHF
TRBJ1-1,TRBD1,TRBV5-1,.,CASSQQGLQGNTEAFF
TRBJ2-3,TRBD2,TRBV10-1,.,CATIPKRLAGGSDTQYF
TRBJ1-1,.,TRBV30,.,CAWSVGQNTEAFF
TRBJ2-2,TRBD1,TRBV19,.,CASTPGGIGELFF
TRBJ2-7,.,TRBV18,.,CASSRESEQYF
TRBJ2-6,.,TRBV19,.,CASSMGASGANVLTF
TRBJ2-6,.,TRBV9,.,CASSVQGSGANVLTF
TRBJ2-5,TRBD1,TRBV4-1,.,CASSQGTGELETQYF
TRBJ1-2,TRBD1,TRBV2,.,CASSDFEGQVNGYTF
TRBJ2-7,TRBD2,TRBV7-9,.,CASSLLLLAGAFEQYF
TRBJ2-1,.,TRBV5-1,once,CASSLRRGYNEQFF
TRBJ1-2,TRBD1,TRBV7-9,.,CASSFGTGGNGYTF